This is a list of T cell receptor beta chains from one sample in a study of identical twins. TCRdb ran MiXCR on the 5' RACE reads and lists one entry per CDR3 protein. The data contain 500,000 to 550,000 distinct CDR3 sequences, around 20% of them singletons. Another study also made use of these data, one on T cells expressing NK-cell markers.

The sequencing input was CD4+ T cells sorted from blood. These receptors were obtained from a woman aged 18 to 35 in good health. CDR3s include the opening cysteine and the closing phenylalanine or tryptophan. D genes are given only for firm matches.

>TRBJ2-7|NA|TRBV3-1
CASSRDWRYEQYF
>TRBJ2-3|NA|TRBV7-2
CASSSQLADTQYF
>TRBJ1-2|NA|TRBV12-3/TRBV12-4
CASSPTGPTTGYTF
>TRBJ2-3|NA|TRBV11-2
CASSVDPARTDTQYF
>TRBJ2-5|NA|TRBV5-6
CATSRLGKGRGKTQYF
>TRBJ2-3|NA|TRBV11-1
CASSRGGPSTHGVTDTQYF
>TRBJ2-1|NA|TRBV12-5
CASGLARDPRNEQFF
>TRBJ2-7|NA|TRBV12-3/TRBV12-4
CASSLMDSYEQYF
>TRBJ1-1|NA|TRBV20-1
CSAKGPEAFF
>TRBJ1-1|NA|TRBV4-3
CASSQDPGTSAFF